These T cell receptor beta chains were read from a single sample in a study of T cell changes during pregnancy in multiple sclerosis. This table comes from immunoSEQ multiplex PCR, and its TCRdb copy is limited to in-frame clones, with some not included. Here the sample spans tens of thousands of clones, roughly 93% being singletons. The material was CD8+ T cells from peripheral blood mononuclear cells, obtained after pregnancy. These receptors were obtained from a female donor with multiple sclerosis, enrolled in a pregnancy study. The CDR3 runs from the conserved cysteine through the conserved F or W. A D gene is named only where the DNA matches it firmly. For some rows the clone size is stated as once, few or many, or as a class when expanded; others skip it.

v_gene: TRBV5-1; abundance: .; d_gene: TRBD1; len: 18; j_gene: TRBJ1-3; CDR3nt: TGCGCCAGCAGCTTGGTGTCAGGGGGCAAGAGCTCTGGAAACACCATATATTTT; CDR3aa: CASSLVSGGKSSGNTIYF
v_gene: TRBV7-2; abundance: .; d_gene: .; len: 17; j_gene: TRBJ2-7; CDR3nt: TGTGCCAGCAGCCTAGACACAGGGTCTTTCTCTCTCTTTGAGCAGTACTTC; CDR3aa: CASSLDTGSFSLFEQYF
v_gene: TRBV7-2; abundance: .; d_gene: .; len: 15; j_gene: TRBJ2-5; CDR3nt: TGTGCCAGCAGCTCCTACGGAGGCCGGGGAGAGACCCAGTACTTC; CDR3aa: CASSSYGGRGETQYF
v_gene: TRBV19; abundance: .; d_gene: .; len: 15; j_gene: TRBJ1-4; CDR3nt: TGTGCCAGTAGTATGACGGGTCCCTGGGATGAAAAACTGTTTTTT; CDR3aa: CASSMTGPWDEKLFF
v_gene: TRBV5-1; abundance: .; d_gene: TRBD2; len: 15; j_gene: TRBJ2-1; CDR3nt: TGCGCCAGCAGCTTGGGGACTAGCGGGGGCGATGAGCAGTTCTTC; CDR3aa: CASSLGTSGGDEQFF
v_gene: TRBV27; abundance: .; d_gene: .; len: 14; j_gene: TRBJ2-3; CDR3nt: TGTGCCAGCAGTTCTAGCAGAAGCACAGATACGCAGTATTTT; CDR3aa: CASSSSRSTDTQYF
v_gene: TRBV7-9; abundance: few; d_gene: TRBD1; len: 14; j_gene: TRBJ1-2; CDR3nt: TGTGCCAGCAGCCGAGACAGGGGTGTGGTACGGTGCACCTTC; CDR3aa: CASSRDRGVVRCTF
v_gene: TRBV28; abundance: .; d_gene: TRBD2; len: 18; j_gene: TRBJ2-3; CDR3nt: TGTGCCAGCAGTTTATGGGGTGGGGCGGGAGCCCTCACAGATACGCAGTATTTT; CDR3aa: CASSLWGGAGALTDTQYF
v_gene: TRBV29-1; abundance: .; d_gene: .; len: 14; j_gene: TRBJ2-1; CDR3nt: TGCAGCGTTGAAGGATCCCGCGCTGACAATGAGCAGTTCTTC; CDR3aa: CSVEGSRADNEQFF
v_gene: TRBV28; abundance: once; d_gene: .; len: 16; j_gene: TRBJ2-7; CDR3nt: TGTGCCAGCAGTTTGTTCGGAGGGGATCCCATTTACGAGCAGTACTTC; CDR3aa: CASSLFGGDPIYEQYF
v_gene: TRBV27; abundance: .; d_gene: TRBD2; len: 16; j_gene: TRBJ2-5; CDR3nt: TGTGCCAGCCGCCGGAAGGGTGCGGGAGCACAAGAGACCCAGTACTTC; CDR3aa: CASRRKGAGAQETQYF